The TCR beta chain under discussion was sequenced for a study of monozygotic twins with inflammatory bowel disease. Following a re-call of the 5' RACE reads, TCRdb has one entry per CDR3 protein and lacks DNA. In all, the sample yields 400,000 to 500,000 distinct CDR3 sequences. The CDR3 is 13 amino acids. The V gene's germline CDR1 is SGHTA and CDR2 FQGNSA. V gene TRBV7-2 combines with J gene TRBJ1-2; TCRdb reports TRBD1, a call that lacks DNA to check it against. This TCR came from a human donor with ulcerative colitis or Crohn's disease, or a healthy co-twin of an affected twin (not recorded which). Sequenced material: blood. CDR3 region: CASSWGQNGGYTF.